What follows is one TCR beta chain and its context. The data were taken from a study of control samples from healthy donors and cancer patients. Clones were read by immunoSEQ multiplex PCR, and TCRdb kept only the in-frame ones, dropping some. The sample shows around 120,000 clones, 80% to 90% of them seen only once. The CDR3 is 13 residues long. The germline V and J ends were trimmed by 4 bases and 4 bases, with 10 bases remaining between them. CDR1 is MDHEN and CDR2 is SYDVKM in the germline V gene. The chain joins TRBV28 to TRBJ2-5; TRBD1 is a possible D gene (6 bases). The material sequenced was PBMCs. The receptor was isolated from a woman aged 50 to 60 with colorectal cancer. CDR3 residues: CASSSGQLETQYF. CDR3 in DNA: TGTGCCAGCAGTTCCGGACAGTTAGAGACCCAGTACTTC.